Listed here are 9 T cell receptor beta chains from one sample, sequenced in a study of Graves' ophthalmopathy and Graves' hyperthyroidism. The study amplified TCR beta CDR3 regions using RNA transcripts. In the first round, RT-PCR was carried out with HTBI primers, and a multiplex PCR formed the second round. MiXCR, run by TCRdb on the multiplex PCR reads, gives a single entry per CDR3 protein. The repertoire holds about 150,000 distinct CDR3 sequences, with over 35% as singletons. The material sequenced was peripheral blood. The receptors shown here come from a woman aged 40-49 years with Graves' ophthalmopathy.

This clonotype was seen many times. The rearrangement uses TRBV12-3 or TRBV12-4 and TRBJ1-5; no firm D call. CDR3 size: 12 residues. With 8 bases removed from V and 7 bases from J, the gap between germline ends came to 12 bases. CDR3 DNA: TGTGCCAGCGGCAGGCCGGGCCAGCCCCAGCATTTT. This sequence encodes CASGRPGQPQHF.

This clonotype was seen at least ten times. V gene TRBV6-5 combines with J gene TRBJ1-5, with D unclear. Germline V gene data show CDR1 as MNHEY and CDR2 as SVGAGI. The CDR3 runs to 13 residues. Trimming pared 2 bases from V and 4 bases from J, leaving 6 bases between. CDR3 bases: TGTGCCAGCAGTTACATGCAGAATCAGCCCCAGCATTTT. Protein: CASSYMQNQPQHF.

This clonotype was counted ten times or more. The CDR3, as DNA: TGTGCCAGCAGTTCCCCGACAGGCGCACGATCCTATGGCTACACCTTC. Encoded protein: CASSSPTGARSYGYTF. V gene TRBV7-2 combines with J gene TRBJ1-2, with D perhaps matching TRBD1 (6 bases). Germline V CDR1 and CDR2: SGHTA, FQGNSA. The CDR3 totals 16 residues. The V and J ends lost 6 bases and 4 bases respectively, with 21 bases between them. The full variable domain, in which reference TRBV7-2 and TRBJ1-2 provide the parts outside the CDR3, is GAGVSQSPSNKVTEKGKDVELRCDPISGHTALYWYRQSLGQGLEFLIYFQGNSAPDKSGLPSDRFSAERTGGSVSTLTIQRTQQEDSAVYLCASSSPTGARSYGYTFGSGTRLTVV.

A single count supports this clonotype. The gene calls are TRBV30 and TRBJ2-5, with a weak D call TRBD2 (6 bases). Germline assignment: CDR1 GTSNPN and CDR2 SVGIG (reference sequence). Trimming pared 3 bases from V and 4 bases from J, leaving 9 bases between. The CDR3 spans 12 residues. The CDR3 DNA reads as TGTGCCTGGAGGGGTAGCGGAGAGACCCAGTACTTC. Amino acid sequence: CAWRGSGETQYF.

This clonotype has just a few counts. The genes are TRBV6-2 or TRBV6-3 and TRBJ1-1; D might be TRBD1 (5 bases). This CDR3 region has 14 residues. Per the germline V gene, CDR1 is MNHEY and CDR2 is SVGEGT. The V gene lost 4 bases and the J gene lost 3 bases, with 12 bases spanning the gap. The CDR3 sequence: CASSFAGLDTEAFF. The CDR3 nucleotides are TGTGCCAGCAGTTTCGCGGGGCTGGACACTGAAGCTTTCTTT.

About this clonotype itself: No conserved phenylalanine or tryptophan ends this CDR3, so it is likely a read error. The rearrangement uses TRBV6-1 and TRBJ1-1; D is uncertain. CDR3 size: 14 residues. Between the trimmed V and J ends, which lost 3 bases and 1 base, there was a span of 9 bases. CDR1 MNHNS and CDR2 SASEGT come from the germline V gene. As DNA, the CDR3 is TGTGCCAGCAGTGAGGACCCAGGGAACACTGAAGCTTTCTTG. Protein sequence: CASSEDPGNTEAFL.

The rearrangement uses TRBV11-1 and TRBJ2-5; D assignment may be TRBD1 or TRBD2 (5 bases each). The CDR3 extends over 17 amino acids. V was pared by 4 bases and J by 3 bases, with 21 bases between. CDR1 and CDR2 from the germline V gene are SGHAT and FQDESV (reference sequence). DNA of the CDR3: TGTGCCAGCAGCTCCTTTCGGACTCTGGGGGAGAAAGAGACCCAGTACTTC. It translates to CASSSFRTLGEKETQYF. The variable domain in full, completed from reference TRBV11-1 and TRBJ2-5, reads EAEVAQSPRYKITEKSQAVAFWCDPISGHATLYWYRQILGQGPELLVQFQDESVVDDSQLPKDRFSAERLKGVDSTLKIQPAELGDSAMYLCASSSFRTLGEKETQYFGPGTRLLVL.

The chain links TRBV5-1 to TRBJ2-7; D may match TRBD1 or TRBD2 (5 bases each). From germline, CDR1 is SGHRS and CDR2 YFSETQ. Between the trimmed V and J ends, which lost 2 bases and 5 bases, there was a span of 14 bases. This CDR3 is built from 14 residues. Here the CDR3 DNA reads TGCGCCAGCAGCTTTCAGTCGGGACGGGACGAGCAGTACTTC. Translating it yields CASSFQSGRDEQYF.

This clonotype occurred a few times. The V and J genes are TRBV6-1 and TRBJ2-7; D is possibly TRBD2 (6 bases). The CDR3 totals 14 residues. With 7 bases removed from V and 2 bases from J, the gap between germline ends came to 15 bases. Germline V lookup: CDR1 MNHNS, CDR2 SASEGT. CDR3 sequence (DNA): TGTGCCAGCACCCACGGAACGGGAGCCTACGAGCAGTACTTC. It encodes CASTHGTGAYEQYF.